The sequence of this TCR beta chain was determined in a study of blood T cell repertoires in COVID-19. V was clipped by 6 bases and J by 7 bases, with 13 bases between them. In germline, CDR1 is LNHDA, CDR2 SQIVND (reference sequence). CDR3 length equals 14 residues. Some clones are missing from TCRdb's copy, which holds only in-frame ones; the method was immunoSEQ multiplex PCR. The table has roughly 330,000 clones, roughly 87% seen once. Those who participated ranged in age from roughly 18 to 90 years and resided in approximately 26 US areas. The clonotype comes from a woman in her thirties who had recovered from COVID-19. This chain links TRBV19 with TRBJ1-6, with no clear D. The source material was PBMCs or T cells enriched from blood (not recorded which). CDR3 nucleotides: TGTGCCAGTAGCCCCCCTGGGCCGAATTCACCCCTCCACTTT. Translated, it gives CASSPPGPNSPLHF.